Presented here are 9 T cell receptor beta chains from one specimen sequenced in a study of blood T cells in healthy people across ages. A second PCR, run for roughly 7 to 12 cycles, used a sample-barcoded 5' primer plus a J-beta primer mix. MiXCR, run by TCRdb on the 5' RACE reads, gives a single entry per CDR3 protein. The table lists roughly 800,000 distinct CDR3 sequences, around 24% of them singletons. The data were also submitted as part of a second study, on T cells of mothers and their children.

The sample comprised blood. These TCRs come from a boy aged 10-17 years in good health.

V gene TRBV4-2 combines with J gene TRBJ1-4, with TRBD1 identical over 8 bases. Germline V gives CDR1 LGHNA, CDR2 YNFKEQ. The V and J ends lost 4 bases and 4 bases, in that order; junction bases with no gene match: 11. The CDR3 spans 17 residues. The CDR3 here is CASSPTRDRNDNEKLFF. CDR3 DNA: TGTGCCAGCAGCCCCACCCGGGACAGGAACGATAATGAAAAACTGTTTTTT.

J is TRBJ2-1 and V is TRBV24-1; D tentatively reads TRBD1 or TRBD2 (5 bases each). The germline CDR1 and CDR2 sequences are KGHDR and SFDVKD. This CDR3 comprises 15 residues. Trimming pared 3 bases from V and 3 bases from J, leaving 11 bases between. CDR3 DNA: TGTGCCACCAGTGATCCCGGGACGGACTACAATGAGCAGTTCTTC. This gives the protein CATSDPGTDYNEQFF.

The V gene is TRBV7-8, the J gene TRBJ2-5; 7 bases agree with TRBD1. This CDR3 spans 15 amino acids. Germline assignment: CDR1 SGHVS and CDR2 FQNEAQ. V was pared by 0 bases and J by 1 base, with 2 bases of the junction left unmatched. Here the CDR3 DNA reads TGTGCCAGCAGCTTAGCGGGACAGATCCAAGAGACCCAGTACTTC. This gives the protein CASSLAGQIQETQYF.

There are many counts of this clonotype. V is TRBV10-3 and J is TRBJ1-2; D is uncertain. The CDR3 spans 15 residues. In germline, CDR1 is ENHRY, CDR2 SYGVKD. V was pared by 0 bases and J by 0 bases, with 8 bases between. This CDR3 reads CAISESAVSNYGYTF. The CDR3 DNA follows: TGTGCCATCAGTGAGTCGGCCGTCTCTAACTATGGCTACACCTTC.

This clonotype was observed a handful of times. This chain uses TRBV7-2 with TRBJ2-2; the D gene is possibly TRBD2 (5 bases). V was cut by 4 bases and J by 6 bases, with 12 bases left in between. The CDR3 is 14 residues long. The germline V gene encodes CDR1 SGHTA and CDR2 FQGNSA. In DNA, the CDR3 is TGTGCCAGCAGCTCTCCGGGGAGCCCCGGGGAGCTGTTTTTT. This encodes CASSSPGSPGELFF. Supplemented by reference TRBV7-2 and TRBJ2-2, the full variable domain reads GAGVSQSPSNKVTEKGKDVELRCDPISGHTALYWYRQSLGQGLEFLIYFQGNSAPDKSGLPSDRFSAERTGGSVSTLTIQRTQQEDSAVYLCASSSPGSPGELFFGEGSRLTVL.

This clonotype showed up just a few times. The chain carries TRBV30 and TRBJ2-1; no reliable D call. V was cut by 0 bases and J by 6 bases, with 6 bases left in between. This CDR3 spans 12 amino acids. Per the germline V gene, CDR1 is GTSNPN and CDR2 is SVGIG (reference sequence). CDR3 amino acids: CAWSVKGNEQFF. In nucleotides, the CDR3 is TGTGCCTGGAGTGTGAAGGGCAATGAGCAGTTCTTC.

The CDR3 bases are TGTGCCAGCAGCTTAGGACTGGGCCTGGAGACCCAGTACTTC. It is translated as CASSLGLGLETQYF. This rearrangement joins TRBV7-6 to TRBJ2-5; D unresolved. Germline V gene sequence: CDR1 SGHVS, CDR2 FNYEAQ. The CDR3 extends over 14 amino acids. The V end was cut by 1 base, the J end by 5 bases, with 11 bases between.

This clonotype turned up a few times. The chain combines TRBV6-2 or TRBV6-3 with TRBJ2-5; 10 positions agree with TRBD2. Near its end, the DNA agrees better with TRBJ2-7, so the J call may be wrong. CDR3 length: 20 residues. In germline, CDR1 is MNHEY, CDR2 SVGEGT. CDR3 in amino acids: CASSKDRIRTTERGGNEQYF. The DNA of the CDR3 is TGTGCCAGCAGTAAGGACCGTATCAGAACCACCGAGCGGGGGGGAAACGAGCAGTACTTC.

The chain is built from TRBV15 and TRBJ1-5; possible D gene TRBD1, 6 bases. Trimming shortened V by 9 bases and J by 4 bases, and 19 bases separated the two germline ends. The CDR3 contains 15 residues. Germline loops: CDR1 LNHNV, CDR2 YYDKDF (reference sequence). This CDR3 is CATMDSSYSNQPQHF. The CDR3 DNA follows: TGTGCCACAATGGACAGCTCATACTCGAATCAGCCCCAGCATTTT.